The sequence of this TCR beta chain was determined in a study of cytomegalovirus exposure and HLA in healthy donors. Study conclusions and caveats: By HLA locus, TCR association rates varied in a later analysis, with DRB1 showing the most and HLA-C the fewest.

The primer mix had 60 Vbeta and 13 Jbeta primers. Here immunoSEQ multiplex PCR was the method, and the copy in TCRdb shows in-frame clones only, minus some. The data hold 130,000 to 150,000 clones, with 73% observed a single time. Of note for this clone: The antigen remains unidentified.

Trimming cost V 8 bases and J 10 bases, with 8 bases left between them. Germline assignment: CDR1 SGHNT and CDR2 YENEEA. The CDR3 length is 9 residues. The sequence derives from a woman between 18 and 29 years old in good health and CMV-seronegative. The source material was PBMCs. This chain joins TRBV11-3 and TRBJ1-1; no clear D gene. CDR3 sequence reads: CASLTGAFF. In DNA form, the CDR3 reads TGTGCCAGCCTCACGGGAGCTTTCTTT.